One sample yielded the 3 T cell receptor beta chains listed below, sequenced in a study of early T cells in non-severe SARS-CoV-2 infection. From the 5' RACE reads, TCRdb called clonotypes with MiXCR, one entry per CDR3 protein. The sample yields around 39,000 distinct CDR3 sequences, 7.5% to 9% seen once. The specimen was whole blood, collected at baseline. Receptors were obtained from an adult who was a healthcare worker with PCR-confirmed SARS-CoV-2 infection or an uninfected control (not recorded which).

There are many counts of this clonotype. The chain uses TRBV5-1 and TRBJ1-2; D is perhaps TRBD1 (5 bases). The germline CDR1 and CDR2 sequences are SGHRS and YFSETQ. V was trimmed by 3 bases and J by 0 bases, leaving 12 bases between them. The CDR3 is 15 amino acids. CDR3 coding DNA: TGCGCCAGCAGCTCCCAGGGAGAGTCTAACTATGGCTACACCTTC. This codes for CASSSQGESNYGYTF.

The chain employs TRBV5-1 and TRBJ2-2, with 7 bases identical to TRBD2. This CDR3 comprises 17 residues. V lost 4 bases to trimming and J lost 3 bases; unmatched junction nucleotides: 12. Germline values: CDR1 SGHRS, CDR2 YFSETQ. CDR3 sequence reads: CASSPGTNGEYTGELFF. The DNA of the CDR3 is TGCGCCAGCAGCCCTGGGACTAACGGGGAATACACCGGGGAGCTGTTTTTT.

This chain joins TRBV5-6 and TRBJ1-2; maybe TRBD1 (6 bases). Germline values: CDR1 SGHDT, CDR2 YYEEEE. CDR3 size: 15 residues. V shed 4 bases and J shed 8 bases, with 21 bases lying between them. The CDR3 here is CASSGQYRDSGGYTF. The CDR3 DNA sequence: TGTGCCAGCAGCGGGCAATACAGGGATTCTGGAGGCTACACCTTC.